This TCR beta chain was identified during a study of graft-versus-host responses after intestinal transplantation. The overall study: Tacrolimus plus steroids were given to all recipients for about 3 years, preceded by anti-thymocyte globulin induction. Findings and limits, study-wide: GvH clones occurred in recipient marrow; some first appeared in ileum or blood.

Sequencing used immunoSEQ multiplex PCR; TCRdb keeps in-frame clones, though not all of them. The sample consists of some 5,700 clones, roughly 30% of them appearing once. Around 200,000 CFSE-labeled responder cells were plated with around 200,000 irradiated, violet-dye-labeled stimulator cells. Responder CD3+CD4+ and CD3+CD8+ cells that were proliferating and CFSE-low were sorted after the reaction. The source of this sequence is a human patient who was an organ donor for intestinal transplantation. The material sequenced was alloreactive CD4+ T cells from a mixed lymphocyte reaction culture, taken before transplantation. As to subset: CFSE-low proliferating T cells sorted from roughly six-day pre-transplant mixed lymphocyte reaction (GvH or HvG direction).

As DNA, the CDR3 is TGCGCCAGCAGCTTGGGACGGGGACCTCAGGATGAGCAGTTCTTC. Its translation is CASSLGRGPQDEQFF. The chain couples TRBV4-3 to TRBJ2-1; tentatively, D is TRBD1 or TRBD2 (5 bases each). V lost 5 bases and J lost 8, with 19 bases in between. This CDR3 has 15 amino acids. The V gene's germline CDR1 is LGHNA and CDR2 YSLEER.